Presented here are 2 T cell receptor beta chains from one specimen sequenced in a study of blood T cells in healthy people across ages. Using a J-beta primer mix together with a sample-barcoded 5' primer, a second PCR was run for roughly 7 to 12 cycles. TCRdb reprocessed the 5' RACE reads via MiXCR and lists one record per CDR3 protein. Of roughly 1.5 million distinct CDR3 sequences listed, roughly 43% are singletons. Material: blood. The receptors were gathered from a woman aged 18-29 years in good health.

This chain connects TRBV4-1 to TRBJ2-1; no clear D. The CDR3 contains 17 residues. The germline CDR1 and CDR2 sequences are MGHRA and YSYEKL. Between the trimmed V and J ends, which lost 0 bases and 0 bases, there was a span of 12 bases. CDR3 residues: CASSQDRWRSSYNEQFF. CDR3 bases: TGCGCCAGCAGCCAAGATAGGTGGCGGAGCTCCTACAATGAGCAGTTCTTC.

The rearrangement joins TRBV12-3 or TRBV12-4 to TRBJ2-2; the D is unclear. Trimming stripped 5 bases from V and 4 bases from J, with 14 bases between. CDR3 length equals 15 residues. The CDR3 DNA reads as TGTGCCAGCAGTCTCAGGACGGCAGCCACCGGGGAGCTGTTTTTT. This gives the protein CASSLRTAATGELFF.